The clone carrying this TCR beta chain occurred once. Other DNA sequences in this sample translate to the same CDR3. This record comes from a study of cytomegalovirus exposure and HLA in healthy donors. Study as a whole: An earlier analysis identified 110 million or so unique TCR beta sequences in about 170 million T cells. Early release data held roughly 90 million unique TCRs from HLA-typed donors.

This CDR3 has 15 residues. CDR1 SGHRS and CDR2 YFSETQ come from the germline V gene. The J segment lost 4 bases and the V segment lost 0 bases, leaving 2 bases of the junction unmatched. Each donor was nominally healthy when sampled (though unrecorded immune exposures were likely). Primers: 60 Vbeta forward and 13 Jbeta reverse. Data came from immunoSEQ multiplex PCR; TCRdb stores just in-frame clones and leaves some out. Altogether approximately 140,000 clones are present, 75% to 85% being singletons, with the ten largest covering 6.2%. The TCR originated in a woman in her thirties or forties in good health and CMV-seropositive. What was sequenced was PBMCs. The chain has TRBV5-1 and TRBJ2-1; 9 nucleotides line up with TRBD2. CDR3 sequence: CASSLALAGYNEQFF. In nucleotides, the CDR3 is TGCGCCAGCAGCTTGGCTCTAGCGGGGTACAATGAGCAGTTCTTC.